The rows below give T cell receptor beta chains drawn from one sample of a study of T cells after posttransplantation cyclophosphamide. Sequenced by immunoSEQ multiplex PCR; TCRdb stores in-frame clones only, minus some. The sample shows roughly 7,200 clones, just over 95% of them seen only once. Sequenced input: naive CD8+ T cells sorted from PBMCs. These receptors were collected from a woman under 40 in good health and a related stem cell transplant donor. CDR3s include the opening cysteine and the closing phenylalanine or tryptophan. The D gene is left open where the match is weak. Not every row has a clone size; where given, it reads once, few, many or a size class.

j_call v_call d_call clone_size cdr3_aa cdr3_nt
TRBJ2-1 TRBV7-6 . . CASSLEAGFDEQFF TGTGCCAGCAGCTTAGAGGCGGGTTTCGATGAGCAGTTCTTC
TRBJ1-2 TRBV27 TRBD1 . CASSLSRTGRYGYTF TGTGCCAGCAGTTTATCCCGGACAGGACGGTATGGCTACACCTTC
TRBJ2-1 TRBV4-2 TRBD1 few CASSPSGDRVYNEQFF TGTGCCAGCAGCCCATCCGGAGACAGGGTGTACAATGAGCAGTTCTTC
TRBJ2-3 TRBV4-1 . . CASSQEPQGRDTQYF TGCGCCAGCAGCCAAGAACCACAGGGTAGGGATACGCAGTATTTT
TRBJ1-2 TRBV27 TRBD1 . CASSLVGGSNYGYTF TGTGCCAGCAGTCTCGTAGGGGGCTCCAACTATGGCTACACCTTC
TRBJ1-5 TRBV30 . . CAWSLQGLNQPQHF TGTGCCTGGAGTTTGCAGGGCCTCAATCAGCCCCAGCATTTT
TRBJ2-6 TRBV19 . . CASSKGVSFSGANVLTF TGTGCCAGTAGTAAAGGGGTCAGCTTCTCTGGGGCCAACGTCCTGACTTTC
TRBJ2-1 TRBV5-1 TRBD2 . CASSLRGGYNEQFF TGCGCCAGCAGCTTGCGCGGGGGATACAATGAGCAGTTCTTC
TRBJ2-7 TRBV4-1 TRBD1 . CASSHLQGALYEQYF TGCGCCAGCAGCCACCTACAGGGGGCCCTCTACGAGCAGTACTTC
TRBJ2-7 TRBV27 TRBD1 . CASSLLPGQGSYEQYF TGTGCCAGCAGTTTACTCCCGGGACAGGGGTCCTACGAGCAGTACTTC
TRBJ1-1 TRBV19 . . CASSQYLNTEAFF TGTGCCAGTAGCCAATACTTGAACACTGAAGCTTTCTTT
TRBJ2-1 TRBV19 . . CASSGQIDNEQFF TGTGCCAGTAGTGGACAGATAGACAATGAGCAGTTCTTC
TRBJ1-5 TRBV27 . . CASSLAGQGNQPQHF TGTGCCAGCAGTTTAGCGGGGCAGGGCAATCAGCCCCAGCATTTT
TRBJ2-5 TRBV11-2 TRBD1 . CASSLDGTGAETQYF TGTGCCAGCAGCTTAGATGGGACAGGGGCAGAGACCCAGTACTTC
TRBJ2-7 TRBV7-9 . . CASSFERADYEQYF TGTGCCAGCAGCTTTGAGAGGGCGGACTACGAGCAGTACTTC
TRBJ2-5 TRBV6-5 TRBD2 . CASSYSTSGGGTQYF TGTGCCAGCAGTTACTCGACTAGCGGGGGCGGGACCCAGTACTTC
TRBJ2-1 TRBV5-6 TRBD1 . CASTFKDRVYNEQFF TGTGCCAGCACCTTCAAGGACAGGGTCTACAATGAGCAGTTCTTC
TRBJ2-2 TRBV7-2 . . CASSFRPSVNTGELFF TGTGCCAGCAGCTTTCGGCCTAGCGTGAACACCGGGGAGCTGTTTTTT
TRBJ2-7 TRBV4-3 . . CASSQGRVGYEQYF TGCGCCAGCAGCCAAGGTCGGGTGGGCTACGAGCAGTACTTC
TRBJ2-7 TRBV19 TRBD1 once CASSMDRVPYEQYF TGTGCCAGTAGTATGGACAGGGTCCCCTACGAGCAGTACTTC
TRBJ1-4 TRBV5-8 . . CASSAPQGGKLFF TGTGCCAGCAGCGCCCCGCAGGGTGGAAAACTGTTTTTT
TRBJ2-7 TRBV28 TRBD1 . CASSRGQGYEQYF TGTGCCAGCAGCCGGGGACAGGGGTACGAGCAGTACTTC
TRBJ2-2 TRBV9 . . CASSQTTATDGSGELFF TGTGCCAGCAGCCAAACTACCGCGACTGATGGGAGCGGGGAGCTGTTTTTT
TRBJ1-1 TRBV4-2 TRBD1 . CASSQDYGTAEAFF TGTGCCAGCAGCCAAGATTATGGGACAGCGGAAGCTTTCTTT
TRBJ2-1 TRBV19 TRBD1 . CASSSNNRGNEQFF TGTGCCAGTAGTTCAAATAACAGGGGAAATGAGCAGTTCTTC
TRBJ2-7 TRBV7-8 . once CASSPTKGLYEQYF TGTGCCAGCAGCCCTACTAAGGGACTCTACGAGCAGTACTTC
TRBJ1-5 TRBV6-5 . . CASSYSSRANQPQHF TGTGCCAGCAGTTACTCCTCCAGGGCCAATCAGCCCCAGCATTTT
TRBJ1-6 TRBV7-9 . . CASSLDSQGLRSPLHF TGTGCCAGCAGCTTAGATTCCCAGGGGCTGCGCTCCCCCCTCCACTTT
TRBJ2-1 TRBV6-6 . . CASMTGQGSYNEQFF TGTGCCAGTATGACCGGGCAGGGCTCCTACAATGAGCAGTTCTTC
TRBJ1-1 TRBV4-2 TRBD1 . CASSQNRGGDTEAFF TGTGCCAGCAGCCAAAACAGGGGTGGGGACACTGAAGCTTTCTTT
TRBJ2-7 TRBV4-1 TRBD1 . CASSQEGTGGYEQYF TGCGCCAGCAGCCAAGAAGGGACAGGGGGATACGAGCAGTACTTC
TRBJ2-7 TRBV13 . . CASSLRGSASSYEQYF TGTGCCAGCAGCTTACGAGGGTCTGCGAGCTCCTACGAGCAGTACTTC
TRBJ2-2 TRBV5-1 TRBD1 . CASSTRTGTGELFF TGCGCCAGCAGCACGAGGACAGGCACCGGGGAGCTGTTTTTT
TRBJ1-2 TRBV20-1 TRBD1 . CSARQGNGYTF TGCAGTGCTCGACAGGGTAATGGCTACACCTTC
TRBJ2-7 TRBV27 . . CASSPLGPYEQYF TGTGCCAGCAGCCCCTTGGGCCCCTACGAGCAGTACTTC
TRBJ1-2 TRBV13 TRBD1 . CASSRTGLNYGYTF TGTGCCAGCAGCAGGACAGGGTTAAACTATGGCTACACCTTC
TRBJ2-5 TRBV6-6 TRBD1 . CASSPPTGGYQETQYF TGTGCCAGCAGTCCACCGACAGGGGGGTACCAAGAGACCCAGTACTTC
TRBJ2-5 TRBV6-6 . . CASSPSNSRETQYF TGTGCCAGCAGCCCTTCAAACTCCCGGGAGACCCAGTACTTC
TRBJ2-1 TRBV4-2 . . CASSPLSGVLNEQFF TGTGCCAGCAGCCCTCTGTCGGGGGTTCTAAATGAGCAGTTCTTC
TRBJ2-7 TRBV13 . . CASSPDPYTYEQYF TGTGCCAGCAGCCCAGATCCATACACCTACGAGCAGTACTTC
TRBJ1-2 TRBV27 TRBD1 . CASSLGTGLNYGYTF TGTGCCAGCAGTTTAGGGACAGGTCTGAACTATGGCTACACCTTC
TRBJ2-3 TRBV4-3 TRBD2 . CASSQWSSGGTDTQYF TGCGCCAGCAGCCAGTGGTCTAGCGGGGGGACAGATACGCAGTATTTT
TRBJ2-3 TRBV28 . . CASSSRGREITDTQYF TGTGCCAGCAGTTCCCGGGGACGGGAGATCACAGATACGCAGTATTTT
TRBJ1-5 TRBV5-5 . few CASSLAGGQPQHF TGTGCCAGCAGCTTAGCCGGGGGTCAGCCCCAGCATTTT
TRBJ1-2 TRBV7-6 TRBD1 . CASSLTGTYGYTF TGTGCCAGCAGCCTGACAGGGACCTATGGCTACACCTTC
TRBJ2-3 TRBV5-6 TRBD2 . CASSPDTSGGTDTQYF TGTGCCAGCAGCCCCGACACTAGCGGGGGAACAGATACGCAGTATTTT
TRBJ1-1 TRBV10-1 TRBD1 once CASSGGQGGTEAFF TGCGCCAGCAGTGGGGGACAGGGAGGCACTGAAGCTTTCTTT
TRBJ1-2 TRBV25-1 TRBD1 . CASSEWDRGHGYTF TGTGCCAGCAGTGAATGGGACAGGGGGCATGGCTACACCTTC
TRBJ2-5 TRBV19 TRBD2 . CASSIGGMPQETQYF TGTGCCAGTAGTATCGGGGGGATGCCCCAAGAGACCCAGTACTTC
TRBJ2-7 TRBV9 TRBD1 . CASSVGGGTGEQYF TGTGCCAGCAGCGTAGGAGGAGGGACAGGCGAGCAGTACTTC
TRBJ2-7 TRBV5-1 TRBD2 . CASRGSGGRLEQYF TGCGCCAGCAGGGGCTCGGGGGGGCGGCTCGAGCAGTACTTC
TRBJ1-1 TRBV5-4 . once CASSLDRGSTEAFF TGTGCCAGCAGCTTGGATAGGGGTAGCACTGAAGCTTTCTTT
TRBJ2-1 TRBV19 TRBD2 . CASNSGGLVEQFF TGTGCCAGTAACAGCGGGGGGCTAGTGGAGCAGTTCTTC
TRBJ1-6 TRBV9 . once CASSLDSSYNSPLHF TGTGCCAGCAGCCTCGACAGCTCCTATAATTCACCCCTCCACTTT
TRBJ1-2 TRBV30 . . CAWSVRVRGLGYGYTF TGTGCCTGGAGTGTACGTGTTCGCGGCCTTGGCTATGGCTACACCTTC